A selection of T cell receptor beta chains follows, all from one sample in a study of regulatory T cells in long-lasting Graves disease. One entry per CDR3 protein results from TCRdb running MiXCR on the multiplex PCR reads. The table has under 250,000 distinct CDR3 sequences, around 21% seen once. The source was peripheral blood mononuclear cells (PBMCs), collected at new diagnosis, from a patient treated with antithyroid drugs. The receptors derive from a female donor with Graves disease. Both conserved end residues are part of each CDR3. A D gene is named only where the DNA matches it firmly. Part of the rows lack a size; the others show once, few, many or a class for expanded clones.

size,V,D,J,length,DNA,CDR3
NA,TRBV28,TRBD2,TRBJ2-1,20,TGTGCCAGCAGTTCCCGACTAGCGGGGGGGCTACAGGGCCTCTACAATGAGCAGTTCTTC,CASSSRLAGGLQGLYNEQFF
many,TRBV20-1,NA,TRBJ2-1,15,TGCAGTGCTAGAGAGCGCGGAAGCTCCTACAATGAGCAGTTCTTC,CSARERGSSYNEQFF
many,TRBV7-2,NA,TRBJ2-1,16,TGTGCCAGCAGCTTAGGTTCTAGATGGGGAAGCGGTGAGCAGTTCTTC,CASSLGSRWGSGEQFF
many,TRBV28,NA,TRBJ2-7,14,TGTGCCAGCAGCCTCTCCCCAGTGATTTACGAGCAGTACTTC,CASSLSPVIYEQYF
many,TRBV20-1,NA,TRBJ1-1,12,TGCAGTGCTAGAGCCCCAGGGACTGAAGCTTTCTTT,CSARAPGTEAFF
many,TRBV18,NA,TRBJ2-2,15,TGTGCCAGCTCCCCCTGGGACACCTCCACCGGGGAGCTGTTTTTT,CASSPWDTSTGELFF
NA,TRBV7-8,TRBD1,TRBJ2-1,13,TGTGCCAGCAGCTCACAGGGGCGGCATGAGCAGTTCTTC,CASSSQGRHEQFF
many,TRBV20-1,TRBD1,TRBJ2-7,14,TGCAGTGCTAGAGGGGGACAGAGCTCCTACGAGCAGTACTTC,CSARGGQSSYEQYF
many,TRBV18,NA,TRBJ2-5,13,TGTGCCAGCTCCCCAGGACAAAAAGAGACCCAGTACTTC,CASSPGQKETQYF
many,TRBV10-2,NA,TRBJ2-3,15,TGCGCCAGCAGCGCCTCCCTCCCGACGGCAGATACGCAGTATTTT,CASSASLPTADTQYF
many,TRBV9,NA,TRBJ1-6,16,TGTGCCAGCAGCGGACGCCATGGGGCGGATAATTCACCCCTCCACTTT,CASSGRHGADNSPLHF
NA,TRBV6-2/TRBV6-3,TRBD1,TRBJ1-2,17,TGTGCCAGCAGTTACCCGGACAGGCCCGGAGCTAACTATGGCTACACCTTC,CASSYPDRPGANYGYTF
many,TRBV6-1,NA,TRBJ1-2,15,TGTGCCAGCAGGCCCGGGTCCTCAGCTAACTATGGCTACACCTTC,CASRPGSSANYGYTF
NA,TRBV20-1,TRBD2,TRBJ2-3,14,TGCAGTGCTGAGACTAGCGGGGGGGCAGATACGCAGTATTTT,CSAETSGGADTQYF
many,TRBV12-3/TRBV12-4,TRBD1,TRBJ1-2,15,TGTGCCAGCAGCTTACGGGGGACAGAAAACTATGGCTACACCTTC,CASSLRGTENYGYTF
NA,TRBV29-1,TRBD2,TRBJ2-1,15,TGCAGCGTTGCGAGACTAGCGGGAGGGCCCCATGAGCAGTTCTTC,CSVARLAGGPHEQFF
NA,TRBV10-3,NA,TRBJ1-1,14,TGTGCCATCAGTGAGAACAGGCCAAACACTGAAGCTTTCTTT,CAISENRPNTEAFF
NA,TRBV20-1,TRBD2,TRBJ2-1,15,TGCAGTGCTAGACTGACTAGCGGGACTTCGGGGGAGCAGTTCTTC,CSARLTSGTSGEQFF
many,TRBV5-1,TRBD2,TRBJ2-1,16,TGCGCCAGCAGCCAAGGGGCGACTAGCGGGAGAAATGAGCAGTTCTTC,CASSQGATSGRNEQFF
many,TRBV12-3/TRBV12-4,NA,TRBJ2-5,16,TGTGCCAGCAGGCCAGCCGGGACCTTTCTCCGAGAGACCCAGTACTTC,CASRPAGTFLRETQYF